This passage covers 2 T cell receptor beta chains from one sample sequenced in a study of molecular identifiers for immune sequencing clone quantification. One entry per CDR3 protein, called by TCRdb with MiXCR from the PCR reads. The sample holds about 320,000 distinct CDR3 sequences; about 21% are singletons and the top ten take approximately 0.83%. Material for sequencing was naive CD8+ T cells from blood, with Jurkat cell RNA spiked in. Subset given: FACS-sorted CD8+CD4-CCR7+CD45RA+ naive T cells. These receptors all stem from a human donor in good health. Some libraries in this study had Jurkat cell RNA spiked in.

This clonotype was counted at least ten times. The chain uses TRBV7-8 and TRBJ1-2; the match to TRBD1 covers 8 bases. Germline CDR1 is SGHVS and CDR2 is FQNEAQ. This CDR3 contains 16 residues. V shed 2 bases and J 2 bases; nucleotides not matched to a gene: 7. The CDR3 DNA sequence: TGTGCCAGCAGCTTAATTTTGACAGGGGAAAACTATGGCTACACCTTC. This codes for CASSLILTGENYGYTF.

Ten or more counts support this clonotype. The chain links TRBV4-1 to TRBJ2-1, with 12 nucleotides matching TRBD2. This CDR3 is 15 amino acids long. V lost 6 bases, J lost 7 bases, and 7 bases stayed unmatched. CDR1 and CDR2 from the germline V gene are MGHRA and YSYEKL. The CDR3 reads CASSRLAGDKNEQFF. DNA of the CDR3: TGCGCCAGCAGTCGACTAGCGGGAGATAAGAATGAGCAGTTCTTC.